A single TCR beta chain is shown here with its context. Its antigen remains unknown. The data derive from a study of T cells in localized non-small cell lung cancer. Study results and caveats: Measurement of T cell clonality placed uninvolved adjacent lung highest, above the level in tumor. Only one tumor region was sequenced, so heterogeneity remains possible. Out of the top 100 tumor clones, a median approximately 57 were seen in adjacent lung.

This table comes from immunoSEQ multiplex PCR, and its TCRdb copy is limited to in-frame clones, with some not included. Counted here are about 79,000 clones, approximately 84% occurring once; the ten biggest clones make up roughly 13%. This TCR derives from a female donor of 60 years or more with stage I lung adenocarcinoma. The sample in question was peripheral blood, obtained before any cancer treatment.

The CDR3 loop is CASSMEHGMNTEAFF. The CDR3 DNA follows: TGTGCCAGTAGTATGGAGCACGGGATGAACACTGAAGCTTTCTTT. This rearrangement joins TRBV19 to TRBJ1-1; D remains unclear. Per germline, CDR1 LNHDA and CDR2 SQIVND (reference sequence). CDR3 size: 15 residues. Trimming pared 3 bases from V and 0 bases from J, leaving 11 bases between. Full variable domain (remainder filled in from reference TRBV19 and TRBJ1-1): DGGITQSPKYLFRKEGQNVTLSCEQNLNHDAMYWYRQDPGQGLRLIYYSQIVNDFQKGDIAEGYSVSREKKESFPLTVTSAQKNPTAFYLCASSMEHGMNTEAFFGQGTRLTVV.